The next 16 T cell receptor beta chains were all read from a single sample in a study of cytotoxic CD8 clonotypes in ibrutinib-treated CLL. Profiled with immunoSEQ multiplex PCR; TCRdb holds only in-frame clones, not every one. Among over 110,000 clones listed, approximately 90% were seen once. The source material was PBMCs, sampled after 12 months of ibrutinib treatment. The receptors derive from a human donor with chronic lymphocytic leukemia.

The chain joins TRBV4-3 to TRBJ1-3; D is undetermined. CDR1 and CDR2 (germline): LGHNA, YSLEER. Trimming stripped 8 bases from V and 4 bases from J, with 15 bases between. This CDR3 has 14 amino acids. The CDR3 sequence is CASARATDGNTIYF. In DNA, the CDR3 is TGCGCCAGCGCGCGGGCAACAGACGGAAACACCATATATTTT.

This clone was observed a handful of times. The chain has TRBV27 and TRBJ2-1, with 8 nucleotides matching TRBD1. The V gene's germline CDR1 is MNHEY and CDR2 SMNVEV (reference sequence). V shed 5 bases and J 3 bases; nucleotides not matched to a gene: 6. CDR3 length equals 15 residues. The CDR3 reads CASSRDRGGYNEQFF. The CDR3 DNA sequence: TGTGCCAGCAGTCGAGACAGGGGAGGCTACAATGAGCAGTTCTTC.

This chain uses TRBV13 with TRBJ1-2; perhaps TRBD1 as D (6 bases). There are 13 residues in the CDR3. The germline V gene encodes CDR1 PRHDT and CDR2 FYEKMQ (reference sequence). V was shortened by 4 bases and J by 13 bases, with 19 bases between the two germline ends. The CDR3 DNA sequence: TGTGCCAGCAGCTCCTCAGAAGACAGGATTTCCACCTTC. This gives the protein CASSSSEDRISTF.

This clone occurred a few times. The rearrangement uses TRBV5-1 and TRBJ1-1; D ambiguous. CDR1 SGHRS and CDR2 YFSETQ come from the germline V gene. The CDR3 contains 15 residues. V was cut by 0 bases and J by 4 bases, with 13 bases left in between. The CDR3 sequence: CASSLAGYEGTEAFF. The CDR3 DNA reads TGCGCCAGCAGCTTGGCCGGCTATGAGGGCACTGAAGCTTTCTTT. Combining the CDR3 with reference TRBV5-1 and TRBJ1-1 gives the whole variable domain KAGVTQTPRYLIKTRGQQVTLSCSPISGHRSVSWYQQTPGQGLQFLFEYFSETQRNKGNFPGRFSGRQFSNSRSEMNVSTLELGDSALYLCASSLAGYEGTEAFFGQGTRLTVV.

This chain's CDR3 is CASSFYPLQETQYF. CDR3 nucleotide sequence: TGTGCCAGCAGCTTTTATCCCCTCCAAGAGACCCAGTACTTC. This sequence joins TRBV7-9 and TRBJ2-5; D uncertain. The V gene lost 3 bases and the J gene lost 1 base, with 9 bases spanning the gap. The CDR3 runs to 14 residues. Germline V gene lookup returns CDR1 SEHNR and CDR2 FQNEAQ (reference sequence).

The CDR3 region is CASSLLGVAKNIQYF. CDR3 nucleotides: TGTGCCAGCAGTTTATTGGGTGTAGCCAAAAACATTCAGTACTTC. This chain connects TRBV27 to TRBJ2-4; D not certain. Trimming stripped 1 base from V and 0 bases from J, with 7 bases between. Germline V gives CDR1 MNHEY, CDR2 SMNVEV (reference sequence). The CDR3 has 15 amino acids.

In its sample, this clone was seen a few times. V gene TRBV19 combines with J gene TRBJ2-7, with 7 bases fitting TRBD1. V lost 5 bases to trimming and J lost 2 bases; unmatched junction nucleotides: 6. The CDR3 contains 14 residues. Germline CDR1 is LNHDA and CDR2 is SQIVND (reference sequence). The CDR3 region is CASSAGTETYEQYF. CDR3 DNA sequence: TGTGCCAGTAGTGCCGGGACAGAGACCTACGAGCAGTACTTC.

The V gene is TRBV30, the J gene TRBJ2-5; D uncertain. The CDR3 covers 11 residues. CDR1 and CDR2 (germline): GTSNPN, SVGIG (reference sequence). V lost 1 base to trimming and J lost 4 bases, with 4 bases between them. The CDR3 coding sequence is TGTGCCTGGAGTGGTGGAGAGACCCAGTACTTC. Protein sequence: CAWSGGETQYF.

In this sample, this clone turned up once. The chain employs TRBV29-1 and TRBJ2-5; weak D call: TRBD2 (5 bases). The CDR3 loop spans 12 amino acids. CDR1 is SQVTM and CDR2 is ANQGSEA in the germline V gene. The V end lost 5 bases, the J end lost 2 bases, and 9 bases lay between the germline ends. The CDR3 nucleotides are TGCAGCGTTTTTAGCGCTCAAGAGACCCAGTACTTC. Protein sequence: CSVFSAQETQYF.

The chain uses TRBV7-8 and TRBJ1-4; TRBD1 is a possible D gene (5 bases). The germline V gene has CDR1 SGHVS and CDR2 FQNEAQ. The CDR3 contains 14 residues. V lost 3 bases and J 2 bases, leaving 7 bases between the germline ends. CDR3 coding DNA: TGTGCCAGCAGCTTTGAGGGGACTAATGAAAAACTGTTTTTT. Protein: CASSFEGTNEKLFF.

The chain uses TRBV11-2 and TRBJ2-7; TRBD1 aligns across 11 bases. Germline trimming cut 5 bases from V and 4 bases from J; bases unmatched to any gene: 7. CDR1 is SGHAT and CDR2 is FQNNGV in the germline V gene. The CDR3 consists of 15 residues. For the CDR3, the DNA is TGTGCCAGCAGCCCCCCGGGACAGGGGGTATACGAGCAGTACTTC. Amino acid sequence: CASSPPGQGVYEQYF. Filled out from reference TRBV11-2 and TRBJ2-7, the complete variable domain reads EAGVAQSPRYKIIEKRQSVAFWCNPISGHATLYWYQQILGQGPKLLIQFQNNGVVDDSQLPKDRFSAERLKGVDSTLKIQPAKLEDSAVYLCASSPPGQGVYEQYFGPGTRLTVT.

The V gene is TRBV6-6, the J gene TRBJ2-7; 7 bases fit TRBD1. Germline assignment: CDR1 MNHNY and CDR2 SVGAGI (reference sequence). CDR3 length: 13 amino acids. V dropped 4 bases and J dropped 6; count of bases not matched to a gene: 6. The CDR3 sequence: CASSLTGQGEQYF. CDR3 DNA: TGTGCCAGCAGTTTGACAGGGCAGGGCGAGCAGTACTTC.

This rearrangement joins TRBV5-3 to TRBJ2-7, with a tentative D call TRBD2 (6 bases). TRBV5-3 is an open reading frame, and its role is uncertain. There are 14 residues in the CDR3. Trimming cost V 0 bases and J 2 bases, with 9 bases left between them. The CDR3, as DNA: TGTGCCAGAAGCTTGGACGGGAGCCCCTACGAGCAGTACTTC. It encodes CARSLDGSPYEQYF.

The chain employs TRBV6-5 and TRBJ2-3; tentatively, D is TRBD2 (5 bases). The CDR3 extends over 14 amino acids. Germline V CDR1 and CDR2: MNHEY, SVGAGI. V dropped 5 bases and J dropped 5 bases, with 14 bases sitting between them. DNA of the CDR3: TGTGCCAGCAGTCTCCGGACTTGGGGAGATACGCAGTATTTT. It is translated as CASSLRTWGDTQYF.

J is TRBJ1-2 and V is TRBV27; 9 nucleotides align to TRBD1. V gave up 3 bases and J gave up 4 bases; unmatched junction bases: 3. The CDR3 consists of 14 residues. Germline V gives CDR1 MNHEY, CDR2 SMNVEV (reference sequence). This CDR3 is CASSFLGQGYGYTF. In nucleotides, the CDR3 is TGTGCCAGCAGTTTTTTGGGACAGGGCTATGGCTACACCTTC.

This chain joins TRBV5-6 and TRBJ2-5; D remains unclear. Per germline, CDR1 SGHDT and CDR2 YYEEEE. The V and J ends lost 4 bases and 5 bases respectively, with 6 bases between them. The CDR3 is 11 residues long. CDR3 protein: CASSRFETQYF. DNA for the CDR3: TGTGCCAGCAGCCGGTTCGAGACCCAGTACTTC.